These 14 T cell receptor beta chains were all obtained from the same sample, sequenced in a study of blood T cells in healthy people across ages. A second 7 to 11 cycle PCR used barcoded and J-beta primers. Each CDR3 protein is one row after TCRdb ran MiXCR on the 5' RACE reads. This table has 650,000 to 700,000 distinct CDR3 sequences, about 34% appearing once. The source material was blood. The origin of the receptors is a woman of 80 years or more in good health.

This clonotype was recorded at least ten times. The J gene is TRBJ2-6, the V gene TRBV28; 10 nucleotides line up with TRBD1. Germline lookup yields CDR1 MDHEN and CDR2 SYDVKM. Unmatched junction bases numbered 11, after V lost 5 bases and J lost 1 base. The CDR3 runs 19 residues. CDR3 DNA sequence: TGTGCCAGCAGTACCCCGCCGGGACAGGGGAGGTCTGGGGCCAACGTCCTGACTTTC. Translation gives CASSTPPGQGRSGANVLTF.

To note about this clonotype: An end of the junction differs from the germline gene, which may be a read error. The V call is TRBV5-4, the J call TRBJ2-3; D gene unclear. Germline V gene sequence: CDR1 SGHNT, CDR2 YYREEE (reference sequence). There are 15 residues in the CDR3. CDR3 sequence (DNA): TGTGTCAGCAGTCACGGGCAGGTTTACACAGATACGCAGTATTTT. This codes for CVSSHGQVYTDTQYF.

This clonotype was observed many times. The chain employs TRBV28 and TRBJ2-5; the D is unclear. Germline-derived CDR1 and CDR2 are MDHEN and SYDVKM. The length of the CDR3 is 12 residues. The germline V and J ends were trimmed by 7 bases and 4 bases, with 10 bases remaining between them. The CDR3 region is CASTPYGETQYF. Written as DNA, the CDR3 is TGTGCCAGCACCCCTTACGGAGAGACCCAGTACTTC.

This clonotype has just a few counts. The chain joins TRBV27 to TRBJ1-4; D is uncertain. CDR1 MNHEY and CDR2 SMNVEV come from the germline V gene (reference sequence). V dropped 6 bases and J dropped 3 bases, with 14 bases sitting between them. The CDR3 has 15 amino acids. In DNA form, the CDR3 reads TGTGCCAGCAGACTACAACCTCCTCCTAATGAAAAACTGTTTTTT. Its translation is CASRLQPPPNEKLFF.

This clonotype was found many times. The chain combines TRBV28 with TRBJ2-5; 13 bases agree with TRBD2. The CDR3 is made up of 17 amino acids. Germline values: CDR1 MDHEN, CDR2 SYDVKM. J gave up 2 bases and V 6 bases, and 9 bases lay outside the gene matches. CDR3 loop: CASSLRGLAGLQETQYF. In DNA, the CDR3 is TGTGCCAGCAGCCTCCGGGGACTAGCGGGGCTTCAAGAGACCCAGTACTTC.

Only a few counts were recorded for this clonotype. This chain uses TRBV30 with TRBJ2-4; a possible D gene is TRBD2 (6 bases). The CDR3 runs to 15 residues. Trimming took off 5 bases at V and 0 bases at J, with 14 bases between the two ends. Germline V lookup: CDR1 GTSNPN, CDR2 SVGIG (reference sequence). CDR3 sequence reads: CAWGPGGIAKNIQYF. Written as DNA, the CDR3 is TGTGCCTGGGGCCCTGGAGGGATAGCCAAAAACATTCAGTACTTC.

This clonotype was detected many times. V and J are TRBV2 and TRBJ1-2, with 7 bases aligning to TRBD1. The V gene end was trimmed by 7 bases and the J gene end by 0 bases; junction bases not matched to a gene: 17. From germline, CDR1 is SNHLY and CDR2 FYNNEI. The CDR3 has 18 residues. CDR3 sequence (DNA): TGTGCCAGCACTAGGGACAGAGGAGCTTTAGGGTCTAACTATGGCTACACCTTC. Translated, it gives CASTRDRGALGSNYGYTF.

This clonotype was seen ten or more times. The chain has TRBV6-6 and TRBJ2-7, with a weak D call TRBD1 (6 bases). Germline CDR1 MNHNY, CDR2 SVGAGI (reference sequence). V was clipped by 7 bases and J by 0 bases, with 13 bases between them. The CDR3 has 14 residues. The CDR3 DNA is TGTGCCAGCAAGAATCAGGGGTCCTCCTACGAGCAGTACTTC. Its translation is CASKNQGSSYEQYF.

The chain is built from TRBV2 and TRBJ1-6; TRBD1 might be the D (5 bases). This CDR3 is built from 14 residues. The ends were cut back, 2 bases at V and 8 bases at J, with 10 bases in the middle. The V gene's germline CDR1 is SNHLY and CDR2 FYNNEI. CDR3 protein: CASSERGNDSPLHF. The CDR3 nucleotides are TGTGCCAGCAGTGAACGGGGGAACGATTCACCCCTCCACTTT. The full variable domain, with the rest looked up from reference TRBV2 and TRBJ1-6, is EPEVTQTPSHQVTQMGQEVILRCVPISNHLYFYWYRQILGQKVEFLVSFYNNEISEKSEIFDDQFSVERPDGSNFTLKIRSTKLEDSAMYFCASSERGNDSPLHFGNGTRLTVT.

In this sample, this clonotype turned up many times. The CDR3 DNA reads as TGCGCCAGCAGCCTGGACGATCTAGCGTCTGAGCAGTTCTTC. Its translation: CASSLDDLASEQFF. The rearrangement uses TRBV5-1 and TRBJ2-1; the D gene is possibly TRBD2 (6 bases). This CDR3 is built from 14 residues. The V gene lost 4 bases and the J gene lost 9 bases, with 17 bases spanning the gap. Germline V gives CDR1 SGHRS, CDR2 YFSETQ.

Details on this clonotype: A read error may be the cause here, since a much bigger clone is one base away. This rearrangement joins TRBV28 to TRBJ2-5, with 7 bases fitting TRBD1. CDR1 and CDR2 (germline): MDHEN, SYDVKM. The CDR3 is made up of 15 amino acids. This CDR3 reads CASSLIEQGRETRYF. CDR3 bases: TGTGCCAGCAGTTTAATAGAACAGGGGAGAGAGACCCGGTACTTC. Looking up the rest from reference TRBV28 and TRBJ2-5 gives the full variable domain: DVKVTQSSRYLVKRTGEKVFLECVQDMDHENMFWYRQDPGLGLRLIYFSYDVKMKEKGDIPEGYSVSREKKERFSLILESASTNQTSMYLCASSLIEQGRETRYFGPGTRLLVL.

The V call is TRBV20-1, the J call TRBJ1-5; a weak D match, TRBD1 (5 bases). Germline CDR1 reads DFQATT; CDR2 reads SNEGSKA (reference sequence). V was clipped by 6 bases and J by 5 bases, with 11 bases between them. This CDR3 spans 12 amino acids. The CDR3 sequence is CSAGGGDQPQHF. CDR3 coding DNA: TGCAGTGCGGGTGGGGGTGATCAGCCCCAGCATTTT.

V gene TRBV5-1 combines with J gene TRBJ1-1; possible D gene TRBD1, 5 bases. CDR3 length equals 12 residues. Germline CDR1 SGHRS, CDR2 YFSETQ. Trimming removed 0 bases from V and 10 bases from J, with 10 bases in between. The CDR3 nucleotides are TGCGCCAGCAGCTTGGGCAGGGATCTAGCTTTCTTT. It yields the protein CASSLGRDLAFF.

This clonotype has a count of ten or more. The chain joins TRBV11-2 to TRBJ2-5; a weak D match, TRBD2 (5 bases). This CDR3 is built from 15 residues. Germline V CDR1 and CDR2: SGHAT, FQNNGV. Trimming left V 0 bases short and J 2 bases short, with 10 bases between. The CDR3 here is CASSLDSGNQETQYF. Written as DNA, the CDR3 is TGTGCCAGCAGCTTAGATTCGGGAAATCAAGAGACCCAGTACTTC.